Below, one TCR beta chain is given with its context. The CDR3 covers 17 residues. The germline V gene encodes CDR1 SGDLS and CDR2 YYNGEE. These data come from a study of T cells expressing NK-cell markers. TCRdb re-called the 5' RACE reads; every CDR3 protein appears as one record, without DNA. Recorded for this sample: 500,000 to 700,000 distinct CDR3 sequences. Material: blood T cells: a sorted CD56 or NKG2C T cell subset, CD4+ or CD8+ T cells, or bulk PBMC T cells (not recorded which). The rearrangement joins TRBV9 to TRBJ2-3; TCRdb lists TRBD1, though no DNA is available to test this call. This clonotype originated in a man in his late teens or twenties in good health. CDR3 loop: CASSVGVGATGTDTQYF.